The source of this T cell receptor (beta chain) is a study of shared clonotypes between healthy human individuals. Remarks on this clone: What it recognizes is unknown.

Germline loops: CDR1 MNHNS, CDR2 SASEGT. V shed 2 bases and J shed 7 bases, with 18 bases lying between them. This CDR3 region has 15 residues. Repertoires were generated with immunoSEQ multiplex PCR, while TCRdb's copy carries only in-frame clones and drops some. The repertoire holds 2 million to 2.5 million clones, with approximately 95% as singletons. Study-level points and caveats: Against clonotypes common to all four donors, non-shared ones had lower generation probabilities.

This receptor was taken from a man aged 18 to 29 in good health. Sequencing was carried out using naive CD4+ T cells sorted from blood. Subset of the sample: CD45RA+ positively selected. The V gene is TRBV6-1, the J gene TRBJ2-7; D may be TRBD1 (6 bases). DNA of the CDR3: TGTGCCAGCAGTGAATTAGGGACATCAACTTGGGAGCAGTACTTC. Translation gives CASSELGTSTWEQYF.